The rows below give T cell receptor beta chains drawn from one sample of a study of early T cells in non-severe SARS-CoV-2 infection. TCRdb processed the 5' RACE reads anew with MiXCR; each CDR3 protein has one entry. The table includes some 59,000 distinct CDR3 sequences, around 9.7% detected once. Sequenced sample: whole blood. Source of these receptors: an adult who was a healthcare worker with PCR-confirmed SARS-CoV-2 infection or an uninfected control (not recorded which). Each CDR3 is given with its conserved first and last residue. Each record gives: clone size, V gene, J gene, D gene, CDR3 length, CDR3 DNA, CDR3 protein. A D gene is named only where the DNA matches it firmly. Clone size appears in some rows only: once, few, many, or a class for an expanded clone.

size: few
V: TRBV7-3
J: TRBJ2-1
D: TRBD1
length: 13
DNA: TGTGCCAGCAGCCGAGGGACAGGGAATGAGCAGTTCTTC
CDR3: CASSRGTGNEQFF

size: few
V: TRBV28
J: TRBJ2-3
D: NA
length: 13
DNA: TGTGCCAGCAGTTTTTTTGACTCAGATACGCAGTATTTT
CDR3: CASSFFDSDTQYF

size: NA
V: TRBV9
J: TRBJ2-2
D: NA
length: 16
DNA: TGTGCCAGCAGCGTAGGGTACCAGATTAACACCGGGGAGCTGTTTTTT
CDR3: CASSVGYQINTGELFF

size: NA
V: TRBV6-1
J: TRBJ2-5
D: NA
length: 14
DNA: TGTGCCAGCAGTGAAGCATGGCAGGGGGGGACCCAGTACTTC
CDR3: CASSEAWQGGTQYF

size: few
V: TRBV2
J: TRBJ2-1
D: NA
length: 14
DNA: TGTGCCAACGCACTAGCCCAGGGGGGAAATGAGCAGTTCTTC
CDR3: CANALAQGGNEQFF

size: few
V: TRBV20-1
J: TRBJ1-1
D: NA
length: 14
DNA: TGCAGTGCTAGAGGCGTTCAGACGAACACTGAAGCTTTCTTT
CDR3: CSARGVQTNTEAFF

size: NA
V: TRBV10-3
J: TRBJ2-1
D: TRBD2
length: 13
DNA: TGTGCCATCACCGGGACTAGCGGTGATGAGCAGTTCTTC
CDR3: CAITGTSGDEQFF

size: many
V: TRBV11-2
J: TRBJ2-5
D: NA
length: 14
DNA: TGTGCCAGCAGCTTAGTTGGTAGTAAGGAGACCCAGTACTTC
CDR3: CASSLVGSKETQYF

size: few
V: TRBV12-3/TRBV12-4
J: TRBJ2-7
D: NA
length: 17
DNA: TGTGCCAGCAGTGGCCCCGGTAGGGGTCTTTCAAACTACGAGCAGTACTTC
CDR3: CASSGPGRGLSNYEQYF

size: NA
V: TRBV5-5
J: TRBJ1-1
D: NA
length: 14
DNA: TGTGCCAGCAGCTTCTTATCAGTTGGCACTGAAGCTTTCTTT
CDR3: CASSFLSVGTEAFF

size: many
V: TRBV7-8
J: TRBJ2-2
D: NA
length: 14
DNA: TGTGCCAGCAGGACCCGGAGGGGCACCGGGGAGCTGTTTTTT
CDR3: CASRTRRGTGELFF

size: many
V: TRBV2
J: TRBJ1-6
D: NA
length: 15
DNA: TGTGCCAGCCGAGGGGGGGACTTCGGGTATTCACCCCTCCACTTT
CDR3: CASRGGDFGYSPLHF

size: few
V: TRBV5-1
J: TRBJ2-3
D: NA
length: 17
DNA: TGCGCCAGCAGAGACCGGGAAGAAGTTTGGAGCACAGATACGCAGTATTTT
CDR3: CASRDREEVWSTDTQYF

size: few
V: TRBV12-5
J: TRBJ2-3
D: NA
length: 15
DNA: TGTGCTAGTGGTCCCCCTCCTCAGAGGGGCGATACGCAGTATTTT
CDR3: CASGPPPQRGDTQYF

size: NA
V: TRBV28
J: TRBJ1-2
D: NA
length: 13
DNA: TGTGCCAGCCATTCAAGGGGGACCTATGGCTACACCTTC
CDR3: CASHSRGTYGYTF

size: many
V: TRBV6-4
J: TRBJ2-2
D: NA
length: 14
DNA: TGTGCCAGCAGCCACGTATTGAACACCGGGGAGCTGTTTTTT
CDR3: CASSHVLNTGELFF

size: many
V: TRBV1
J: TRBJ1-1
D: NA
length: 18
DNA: TGCACCAGCAGCCAAGGCCCACAGGGGGGATTGATGAACACTGAAGCTTTCTTT
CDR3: CTSSQGPQGGLMNTEAFF

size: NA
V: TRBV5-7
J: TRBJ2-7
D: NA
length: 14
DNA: TGTGCCAGCCCGAGGCGCTTATGTCCCCACGAGCAGTACTTC
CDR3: CASPRRLCPHEQYF